The 19 T cell receptor beta chains listed next were all sequenced from one sample in a study of cytomegalovirus exposure and HLA in healthy donors. In the PCR, 60 Vbeta and 13 Jbeta primers were used. Sequencing was performed with immunoSEQ multiplex PCR; in TCRdb, only in-frame clones are kept and a portion is missing. The sample has over 130,000 clones, 50% to 75% seen once. What was sequenced was PBMCs. Receptors originate from a woman in her sixties or seventies in good health and CMV-seropositive.

V gene TRBV7-2 combines with J gene TRBJ2-7; 8 bases line up with TRBD2. The germline V gene has CDR1 SGHTA and CDR2 FQGNSA. This CDR3 contains 14 residues. The junction had 6 bases not matched to a gene; V was cut back by 7 bases and J by 1 base. Here the CDR3 DNA reads TGTGCCAGCAACCTCCGGGGGGGTTCCTACGAGCAGTACTTC. As protein: CASNLRGGSYEQYF.

The chain joins TRBV7-8 to TRBJ1-2; D gene ambiguous. V shed 3 bases and J shed 1 base, with 9 bases lying between them. From germline, CDR1 is SGHVS and CDR2 FQNEAQ. There are 14 residues in the CDR3. CDR3 nucleotides: TGTGCCAGCAGCTTGACCGCGGGTAACTATGGCTACACCTTC. It translates to CASSLTAGNYGYTF.

This clone was counted between two and nine times. V usage is TRBV9 and J usage is TRBJ2-1; 9 bases match TRBD1. Germline CDR1 SGDLS, CDR2 YYNGEE. With 3 bases clipped from V and 7 bases from J, the junction kept 8 bases outside the gene matches. The CDR3 loop spans 15 amino acids. CDR3 bases: TGTGCCAGCAGCGCCGGGACAGGGTTGAGGAATGAGCAGTTCTTC. Its translation is CASSAGTGLRNEQFF.

The chain employs TRBV28 and TRBJ2-5; 7 nucleotides align to TRBD1. This CDR3 has 16 amino acids. Losses at the gene ends were 3 bases for V and 3 bases for J; bases not matched to a gene: 10. CDR1 is MDHEN and CDR2 is SYDVKM in the germline V gene. DNA of the CDR3: TGTGCCAGCAGTTTCTGGGCCGGGACAGCTGAAGAGACCCAGTACTTC. It yields the protein CASSFWAGTAEETQYF.

This clone has just a few counts. The rearrangement links TRBV19 to TRBJ2-1, with TRBD2 matching over 7 bases. The CDR3 consists of 14 residues. The V gene end was trimmed by 2 bases and the J gene end by 7 bases; junction bases not matched to a gene: 5. From germline, CDR1 is LNHDA and CDR2 SQIVND (reference sequence). The CDR3 region has the DNA TGTGCCAGTAGTATACGAGCGGGGATAAATGAGCAGTTCTTC. It encodes CASSIRAGINEQFF.

The chain uses TRBV4-1 and TRBJ2-7; the match to TRBD2 covers 7 bases. V lost 4 bases, J lost 1 base, and 10 bases stayed unmatched. This CDR3 contains 16 residues. CDR1 is MGHRA, CDR2 YSYEKL, per germline. The CDR3 spells CASSPGFGAGSYEQYF. In DNA form, the CDR3 reads TGCGCCAGCAGCCCTGGGTTTGGAGCGGGGTCCTACGAGCAGTACTTC.

This clone came up once. V and J are TRBV28 and TRBJ1-1, with a possible D match to TRBD1 (6 bases). Germline V gene lookup returns CDR1 MDHEN and CDR2 SYDVKM. The length of the CDR3 is 16 residues. V was clipped by 5 bases and J by 0 bases, with 16 bases between them. CDR3 sequence: CASSPRRGAVNTEAFF. The CDR3 DNA sequence: TGTGCCAGCAGTCCACGACGGGGGGCTGTGAACACTGAAGCTTTCTTT. Filled out from reference TRBV28 and TRBJ1-1, the complete variable domain reads DVKVTQSSRYLVKRTGEKVFLECVQDMDHENMFWYRQDPGLGLRLIYFSYDVKMKEKGDIPEGYSVSREKKERFSLILESASTNQTSMYLCASSPRRGAVNTEAFFGQGTRLTVV.

The rearrangement links TRBV15 to TRBJ1-4; D unresolved. Germline V gives CDR1 LNHNV, CDR2 YYDKDF (reference sequence). CDR3 size: 13 residues. The ends were cut back, 2 bases at V and 4 bases at J, with 5 bases in the middle. Here the CDR3 DNA reads TGTGCCACCAGCAGATCGGGTAATGAAAAACTGTTTTTT. Amino acids: CATSRSGNEKLFF.

This clone was observed a handful of times. J is TRBJ2-5 and V is TRBV6-5; possible D gene TRBD2, 5 bases. Trimming left V 0 bases short and J 3 bases short, with 11 bases between. Germline-derived CDR1 and CDR2 are MNHEY and SVGAGI. The CDR3 extends over 15 amino acids. For the CDR3, the DNA is TGTGCCAGCAGTTACTCTGGCTTCGGGGAAGAGACCCAGTACTTC. This translates into CASSYSGFGEETQYF.

This clone was observed a single time. The chain carries TRBV28 and TRBJ2-3; D is uncertain. Germline V lookup: CDR1 MDHEN, CDR2 SYDVKM. The CDR3 covers 14 residues. V lost 4 bases and J 4 bases, leaving 12 bases between the germline ends. CDR3 coding DNA: TGTGCCAGCAGTTCCGGGTCTCTCCCAGATACGCAGTATTTT. Translating gives CASSSGSLPDTQYF. The whole variable domain, remainder taken from reference TRBV28 and TRBJ2-3, is DVKVTQSSRYLVKRTGEKVFLECVQDMDHENMFWYRQDPGLGLRLIYFSYDVKMKEKGDIPEGYSVSREKKERFSLILESASTNQTSMYLCASSSGSLPDTQYFGPGTRLTVL.

Regarding this clone: The sample has other DNA sequences that encode this CDR3 too. The genes are TRBV28 and TRBJ1-2; D is perhaps TRBD1 (5 bases). V was shortened by 1 base and J by 2 bases, with 5 bases between the two germline ends. The CDR3 contains 13 residues. CDR1 and CDR2 (germline): MDHEN, SYDVKM. The chain's CDR3 is CASSLSGNYGYTF. The CDR3 DNA sequence: TGTGCCAGCAGTTTATCAGGGAACTATGGCTACACCTTC.

In this sample, this clone turned up a few times. V is TRBV11-2 and J is TRBJ2-1; TRBD2 aligns across 8 bases. Germline V gives CDR1 SGHAT, CDR2 FQNNGV. V dropped 5 bases and J dropped 3; count of bases not matched to a gene: 9. The CDR3 totals 16 residues. CDR3 nucleotides: TGTGCCAGCAGCCCCGCCGGGACTAGACTCTACAATGAGCAGTTCTTC. It codes for CASSPAGTRLYNEQFF.

The V and J genes are TRBV11-2 and TRBJ2-7; 10 nucleotides align to TRBD2. The junction had 10 bases not matched to a gene; V was cut back by 2 bases and J by 0 bases. This CDR3 comprises 18 residues. From germline, CDR1 is SGHAT and CDR2 FQNNGV. CDR3 sequence: CASSLLPSGRRGSYEQYF. The CDR3 bases are TGTGCCAGCAGCTTATTACCTAGCGGGAGAAGGGGCTCCTACGAGCAGTACTTC.

This chain links TRBV28 with TRBJ1-5; a weak D match, TRBD1 (6 bases). V dropped 6 bases and J dropped 2 bases, with 14 bases sitting between them. Germline-derived CDR1 and CDR2 are MDHEN and SYDVKM. The CDR3 is made up of 15 amino acids. CDR3 in DNA: TGTGCCAGCAGATATCCGACAGGTGGCAATCAGCCCCAGCATTTT. Its translation: CASRYPTGGNQPQHF.

This clone was found a few times. The gene calls are TRBV19 and TRBJ2-5; D is undetermined. The J call is doubtful: the DNA matches TRBJ2-7 better. The CDR3 covers 13 residues. Germline V gene sequence: CDR1 LNHDA, CDR2 SQIVND (reference sequence). The DNA of the CDR3 is TGTGCCAGTAGTATAGATCATTTGAGCGAGCAGTACTTC. Translated: CASSIDHLSEQYF.

The V and J genes are TRBV5-8 and TRBJ2-5; 10 bases map to TRBD2. This CDR3 is 15 amino acids long. Germline lookup yields CDR1 SGHTS and CDR2 YDEGEE. V lost 2 bases, J lost 1 base, and 2 bases stayed unmatched. CDR3 bases: TGTGCCAGCAGCTTCTGGACTAGCGGCCAAGAGACCCAGTACTTC. It translates to CASSFWTSGQETQYF.

This chain connects TRBV5-1 to TRBJ1-5; TRBD1 matches 10 bases. Germline V gives CDR1 SGHRS, CDR2 YFSETQ. There are 17 residues in the CDR3. Trimming removed 4 bases from V and 0 bases from J; junction bases left unmatched: 7. CDR3 loop: CASSPGQGTLSNQPQHF. The CDR3 bases are TGCGCCAGCAGCCCGGGACAGGGGACCCTTAGCAATCAGCCCCAGCATTTT.

This chain links TRBV4-1 with TRBJ2-5, with TRBD2 identical over 14 bases. Per germline, CDR1 MGHRA and CDR2 YSYEKL. The V and J ends lost 4 bases and 2 bases, in that order; junction bases with no gene match: 12. The CDR3 is made up of 19 amino acids. The CDR3 DNA is TGCGCCAGCAGCCCCCCGCGAGGGACTAGCGGGAGAAGGCAAGAGACCCAGTACTTC. Amino acid sequence: CASSPPRGTSGRRQETQYF.

The genes are TRBV19 and TRBJ2-1; a weak D match, TRBD2 (6 bases). V dropped 2 bases and J dropped 0 bases, with 8 bases sitting between them. The CDR3 has 15 amino acids. CDR1 and CDR2 (germline): LNHDA, SQIVND (reference sequence). Here the CDR3 reads CASSISGHSYNEQFF. CDR3 nucleotides: TGTGCCAGTAGTATAAGCGGGCACTCCTACAATGAGCAGTTCTTC.